One sample yielded the 16 T cell receptor beta chains listed below, sequenced in a study of a mutant IDH1 vaccine in newly diagnosed glioma. Time point given: baseline, week 1 (first vaccination visit). Specified treatment: pre-vaccination baseline after standard-of-care therapy. Profiled with immunoSEQ multiplex PCR; TCRdb holds only in-frame clones, not every one. Of around 56,000 clones listed, more than 85% were seen once; the top ten hold over 2.5%. Sequenced material: PBMCs, taken from a glioma patient treated with radiotherapy, temozolomide or both. These receptor sequences come from a man aged 45 to 65 with glioma.

This clone was seen more than once but under ten times. The rearrangement uses TRBV7-6 and TRBJ2-3, with a possible D match to TRBD1 (6 bases). V shed 5 bases and J shed 5 bases, with 17 bases lying between them. The germline CDR1 and CDR2 sequences are SGHVS and FNYEAQ. This CDR3 has 15 residues. CDR3 in DNA: TGTGCCAGCAGCCCACTACAGGGATCGATAGATACGCAGTATTTT. The encoded protein is CASSPLQGSIDTQYF.

The chain uses TRBV30 and TRBJ1-2; D not certain. The germline gives CDR1 GTSNPN, CDR2 SVGIG (reference sequence). Trimming took off 0 bases at V and 7 bases at J, with 9 bases between the two ends. The CDR3 length is 12 residues. As DNA, the CDR3 is TGTGCCTGGAGTGTTCGTGGAGGTGGCTACACCTTC. Protein product: CAWSVRGGGYTF.

The J gene is TRBJ1-1, the V gene TRBV6-5, with TRBD1 matching over 8 bases. The CDR3 extends over 14 amino acids. V gave up 6 bases and J gave up 6 bases; unmatched junction bases: 9. Looked up from germline, CDR1 is MNHEY and CDR2 is SVGAGI. CDR3 residues: CASRGRGPVPEAFF. The CDR3 region has the DNA TGTGCCAGCAGGGGCAGGGGGCCGGTCCCTGAAGCTTTCTTT.

The rearrangement links TRBV4-1 to TRBJ2-7; TRBD2 matches at 12 bases. Per germline, CDR1 MGHRA and CDR2 YSYEKL. With 4 bases clipped from V and 0 bases from J, the junction kept 7 bases outside the gene matches. The CDR3 totals 17 residues. CDR3 sequence: CASSRGGTSGFSYEQYF. As DNA, the CDR3 is TGCGCCAGCAGCCGAGGGGGGACTAGCGGGTTCTCCTACGAGCAGTACTTC.

The chain combines TRBV19 with TRBJ2-3; D is possibly TRBD1 (6 bases). CDR1 is LNHDA, CDR2 SQIVND, per germline (reference sequence). The CDR3 consists of 13 residues. The V end was cut by 8 bases, the J end by 0 bases, with 9 bases between. This chain's CDR3 is CASGQWSTDTQYF. The CDR3 nucleotides read TGTGCCAGTGGACAGTGGAGCACAGATACGCAGTATTTT.

This clone has a single count. The chain has TRBV4-2 and TRBJ2-7, with D perhaps TRBD2 (6 bases). V was trimmed by 0 bases and J by 0 bases, leaving 15 bases between them. The CDR3 spans 17 residues. Germline V gene sequence: CDR1 LGHNA, CDR2 YNFKEQ. CDR3: CASSQDREGGHSYEQYF. Written as DNA, the CDR3 is TGTGCCAGCAGCCAAGATCGAGAGGGAGGACACTCCTACGAGCAGTACTTC.

This clone was seen only once. V and J are TRBV7-2 and TRBJ1-5; a weak D match, TRBD1 (6 bases). Per germline, CDR1 SGHTA and CDR2 FQGNSA. V lost 2 bases and J 0 bases, leaving 17 bases between the germline ends. The CDR3 is 18 residues long. The CDR3 DNA is TGTGCCAGCAGCTTAAAACAGGGTTCCCGCTTTAGCAATCAGCCCCAGCATTTT. Protein product: CASSLKQGSRFSNQPQHF.

The chain joins TRBV7-9 to TRBJ2-6; D remains ambiguous. Germline V CDR1 and CDR2: SEHNR, FQNEAQ (reference sequence). The CDR3 is 16 amino acids. Trimming pared 5 bases from V and 0 bases from J, leaving 11 bases between. As DNA, the CDR3 is TGTGCCAGCAGCCGCATTTCGGGCTCTGGGGCCAACGTCCTGACTTTC. This gives the protein CASSRISGSGANVLTF. Supplemented by reference TRBV7-9 and TRBJ2-6, the full variable domain reads DTGVSQNPRHKITKRGQNVTFRCDPISEHNRLYWYRQTLGQGPEFLTYFQNEAQLEKSRLLSDRFSAERPKGSFSTLEIQRTEQGDSAMYLCASSRISGSGANVLTFGAGSRLTVL.

This clone was detected only once. The V and J genes are TRBV5-1 and TRBJ2-3; 8 bases map to TRBD1. Germline V gene lookup returns CDR1 SGHRS and CDR2 YFSETQ. The CDR3 covers 13 residues. V lost 4 bases to trimming and J lost 8 bases; unmatched junction nucleotides: 6. CDR3: CASSVDRVATQYF. In nucleotides, the CDR3 is TGCGCCAGCAGCGTGGACAGGGTAGCTACGCAGTATTTT.

The CDR3 nucleotides read TGTGCCAGCAGCCTGCTCCGCCCACAATCGGGGGAGACCCAGTACTTC. Translated: CASSLLRPQSGETQYF. The chain links TRBV7-6 to TRBJ2-5; tentative D call: TRBD2 (5 bases). The CDR3 has 16 amino acids. With 5 bases removed from V and 5 bases from J, the gap between germline ends came to 21 bases. The germline gives CDR1 SGHVS, CDR2 FNYEAQ.

The rearrangement joins TRBV9 to TRBJ2-7; the D is unclear. V was cut by 0 bases and J by 0 bases, with 13 bases left in between. CDR1 is SGDLS and CDR2 is YYNGEE in the germline V gene. CDR3 length equals 16 residues. DNA of the CDR3: TGTGCCAGCAGCGTAGGTCGTAGTTCACACTCCTACGAGCAGTACTTC. Translating it yields CASSVGRSSHSYEQYF.

The chain joins TRBV28 to TRBJ1-4; 8 bases map to TRBD1. Germline CDR1 reads MDHEN; CDR2 reads SYDVKM. Germline trimming cut 8 bases from V and 8 bases from J; bases unmatched to any gene: 13. The CDR3 sequence is 15 residues long. Written as DNA, the CDR3 is TGTGCCAGCTATAAGGACAGGGAGGTAGGGGAAAAACTGTTTTTT. Translation gives CASYKDREVGEKLFF.

V usage is TRBV6-6 and J usage is TRBJ2-7; maybe TRBD2 (5 bases). Trimming left V 0 bases short and J 6 bases short, with 9 bases between. Germline V gene lookup returns CDR1 MNHNY and CDR2 SVGAGI (reference sequence). CDR3 length equals 13 residues. The CDR3 DNA follows: TGTGCCAGCAGTTACTCTGGCGAGGGCGAGCAGTACTTC. This codes for CASSYSGEGEQYF.

The CDR3 DNA follows: TGCAGCGTTGAGTGGACAGGAGGCTACGAGCAGTACTTC. This translates into CSVEWTGGYEQYF. This chain uses TRBV29-1 with TRBJ2-7, with 7 bases matching TRBD1. CDR3 length: 13 residues. The V segment lost 3 bases and the J segment 3 bases; nucleotides outside the gene matches: 5. Germline values: CDR1 SQVTM, CDR2 ANQGSEA.

The chain is built from TRBV6-5 and TRBJ2-7; the match to TRBD2 covers 7 bases. Germline V gene lookup returns CDR1 MNHEY and CDR2 SVGAGI. This CDR3 comprises 14 residues. J lost 4 bases, V lost 2 bases, and 5 bases had no gene match. The DNA of the CDR3 is TGTGCCAGCAGTTACGGCCTAGCGGAGTACGAGCAGTACTTC. This sequence encodes CASSYGLAEYEQYF.

The J gene is TRBJ2-5, the V gene TRBV6-4; no reliable D call. The CDR3 is 14 amino acids. The germline V and J ends were trimmed by 4 bases and 2 bases, with 11 bases remaining between them. Germline-derived CDR1 and CDR2 are MRHNA and SNTAGT. The CDR3 DNA is TGTGCCAGCAGTGGCCGATATCAGCAAGAGACCCAGTACTTC. This codes for CASSGRYQQETQYF.